This entry lists 32 T cell receptor beta chains sequenced from one sample in a study of breast tumors, draining lymph nodes, adjacent tissues (dated by TCRdb to 2016 to 2018). The method was multiplex PCR. TCRdb shows the sequencer as Illumina HiSeq 2000. TCRdb handled the public reads itself, with Q25 trimming in fastp and clone calling in MiXCR, and kept productive beta chains. Each entry merges the rows of one CDR3 protein and shows their most common DNA and genes. Within this sample are approximately 130,000 distinct CDR3 sequences, with around 20% of them counted one time only. Roughly 2.8% of the sample goes to the ten largest clones. The axillary draining lymph nodes of breast cancer patients were the source of the lymph node samples. What was sequenced was axillary lymph node tissue. Receptor source: a female donor with breast cancer. Some clones in this sample may be carry-over from other donors' samples.

This clonotype was detected many times. The chain recombines TRBV5-1 with TRBJ2-3; D remains ambiguous. Per germline, CDR1 SGHRS and CDR2 YFSETQ. This CDR3 spans 14 amino acids. Trimming shortened V by 0 bases and J by 0 bases, and 5 bases separated the two germline ends. CDR3 region: CASSLGVSTDTQYF. In DNA form, the CDR3 reads TGCGCCAGCAGCTTGGGAGTTAGCACAGATACGCAGTATTTT.

Comments on this clonotype: It may be a read error: a sequence one base away is much more abundant. Lacking the conserved final phenylalanine or tryptophan, this CDR3 likely reflects a read error. The genes are TRBV30 and TRBJ2-5; 8 bases line up with TRBD2. The length of the CDR3 is 15 residues. Trimming at V came to 0 bases and at J to 2 bases, leaving 5 bases not matched to a gene. Per germline, CDR1 GTSNPN and CDR2 SVGIG (reference sequence). The CDR3 sequence is CAWSVIAGRQETQYL. CDR3 nucleotide sequence: TGTGCCTGGAGTGTAATAGCGGGGAGACAAGAGACCCAGTACCTC.

V usage is TRBV6-2 or TRBV6-3 and J usage is TRBJ2-2; unclear D gene. The CDR3 length is 14 residues. Germline V gene sequence: CDR1 MNHEY, CDR2 SVGEGT. Trimming took off 6 bases at V and 7 bases at J, with 15 bases between the two ends. The CDR3 loop reads CASRNPPHGGELFF. The CDR3 nucleotides read TGTGCCAGCAGAAACCCCCCACACGGCGGGGAGCTGTTTTTT.

Of note for this clonotype: This could be a read error, since a much larger clone is one nucleotide away. This chain connects TRBV7-9 to TRBJ2-6; the D is unclear. This CDR3 region has 12 residues. Deletions cut 2 bases from V and 11 bases from J, with 7 bases between. Germline lookup yields CDR1 SEHNR and CDR2 FQNEAQ (reference sequence). CDR3 coding DNA: TGTGCCAGCAGCTTAAGTCAGCACGTCCTGACTTTC. Protein: CASSLSQHVLTF.

In this sample, this clonotype turned up many times. The chain links TRBV2 to TRBJ2-5, with 8 bases matching TRBD1. The CDR3 covers 15 residues. The V and J ends lost 6 bases and 1 base, in that order; junction bases with no gene match: 7. Germline CDR1 and CDR2: SNHLY and FYNNEI. Here the CDR3 reads CASRSWDRLQETQYF. The CDR3 DNA follows: TGTGCCAGCAGGTCGTGGGACAGGCTCCAAGAGACCCAGTACTTC.

The V call is TRBV30, the J call TRBJ1-5; D remains ambiguous. Trimming pared 0 bases from V and 2 bases from J, leaving 8 bases between. The germline CDR1 and CDR2 sequences are GTSNPN and SVGIG (reference sequence). The CDR3 consists of 14 residues. The CDR3 reads CAWSVEVGNQPQHF. In DNA form, the CDR3 reads TGTGCCTGGAGTGTAGAGGTTGGCAATCAGCCCCAGCATTTT.

This clonotype appeared many times. This sequence joins TRBV27 and TRBJ1-6; 7 nucleotides align to TRBD1. This CDR3 is 19 amino acids long. Losses at the gene ends were 3 bases for V and 0 bases for J; bases not matched to a gene: 11. From germline, CDR1 is MNHEY and CDR2 SMNVEV (reference sequence). CDR3 sequence reads: CASSFSGGYGSSYNSPLHF. CDR3 coding DNA: TGTGCCAGCAGTTTTTCAGGGGGGTATGGGAGCTCCTATAATTCACCCCTCCACTTT.

This clonotype was detected ten times or more. The V call is TRBV4-2, the J call TRBJ2-5; D is uncertain. Germline CDR1 is LGHNA and CDR2 is YNFKEQ. V lost 0 bases to trimming and J lost 2 bases, with 10 bases between them. This CDR3 has 15 residues. CDR3 sequence: CASSQDGRKQETQYF. CDR3 nucleotide sequence: TGTGCCAGCAGCCAAGATGGGCGGAAACAAGAGACCCAGTACTTC.

This clonotype was found many times. CDR3 in DNA: TGTGCCACCAGTGATGCCACAGGGCTTAGCACAGATACGCAGTATTTT. Translation: CATSDATGLSTDTQYF. The chain is built from TRBV24-1 and TRBJ2-3; TRBD1 is a possible D gene (6 bases). The CDR3 totals 16 residues. Looked up from germline, CDR1 is KGHDR and CDR2 is SFDVKD. Trimming pared 3 bases from V and 0 bases from J, leaving 12 bases between.

As regards this clonotype: A much larger clonotype is one base distant, so this may be a read error. This rearrangement joins TRBV30 to TRBJ2-3; TRBD1 aligns across 7 bases. The germline V gene encodes CDR1 GTSNPN and CDR2 SVGIG (reference sequence). The CDR3 extends over 13 amino acids. CDR3 residues: CAWNQGDTDTQCF. The DNA of the CDR3 is TGTGCCTGGAACCAGGGGGACACAGATACGCAGTGTTTT.

Points on this clonotype: Being one base from a much bigger clone, this may be a read error. The CDR3 carries no conserved terminal phenylalanine or tryptophan, so it likely arises from a read error. V and J are TRBV4-2 and TRBJ2-2; D possibly uses TRBD1 or TRBD2 (5 bases each). This CDR3 is 15 amino acids long. Trimming took off 5 bases at V and 6 bases at J, with 16 bases between the two ends. Germline V gene sequence: CDR1 LGHNA, CDR2 YNFKEQ. CDR3 coding DNA: TGTGCCAGCAGCTTAGAAGGGACGGTAGCCGGGGAGCTGTTTGTT. Translated: CASSLEGTVAGELFV.

This clonotype was seen many times. The V call is TRBV30, the J call TRBJ2-1; D may match TRBD1 or TRBD2 (5 bases each). V was clipped by 2 bases and J by 6 bases, with 14 bases between them. From germline, CDR1 is GTSNPN and CDR2 SVGIG (reference sequence). This CDR3 has 14 amino acids. The CDR3 sequence is CAWSPGGPSNEQFF. The CDR3 DNA follows: TGTGCCTGGAGTCCTGGGGGACCGAGCAATGAGCAGTTCTTC.

Comments on this clonotype: A much larger clone lies one base from this, so it may be a read error. V gene TRBV5-6 combines with J gene TRBJ2-2; 8 positions match TRBD1. The germline V gene has CDR1 SGHDT and CDR2 YYEEEE. Trimming at V came to 6 bases and at J to 6 bases, leaving 10 bases not matched to a gene. CDR3 length: 15 amino acids. DNA of the CDR3: TGTGCCAGCAACCCAACATCGACAGGGGCCGGGGAGCTGTTTTTT. Encoded protein: CASNPTSTGAGELFF.

In its sample, this clonotype was seen many times. The chain carries TRBV19 and TRBJ2-7, with 7 bases aligning to TRBD1. Trimming took 5 bases from V and 6 from J; bases not matched to a gene: 13. The CDR3 totals 15 residues. CDR1 is LNHDA and CDR2 is SQIVND in the germline V gene (reference sequence). CDR3 amino acids: CASSPRGGALVEQYF. CDR3 bases: TGTGCCAGTAGTCCTAGAGGGGGCGCATTGGTCGAGCAGTACTTC.

This clonotype was found many times. The chain employs TRBV7-9 and TRBJ1-2, with a tentative D call TRBD1 (6 bases). Trimming pared 1 base from V and 4 bases from J, leaving 10 bases between. CDR1 and CDR2 from the germline V gene are SEHNR and FQNEAQ (reference sequence). The CDR3 has 14 residues. CDR3 residues: CASSLVQGVYGYTF. As DNA, the CDR3 is TGTGCCAGCAGCTTAGTACAGGGAGTCTATGGCTACACCTTC. The full variable domain, rest sourced from reference TRBV7-9 and TRBJ1-2, is DTGVSQNPRHKITKRGQNVTFRCDPISEHNRLYWYRQTLGQGPEFLTYFQNEAQLEKSRLLSDRFSAERPKGSFSTLEIQRTEQGDSAMYLCASSLVQGVYGYTFGSGTRLTVV.

In the case of this clonotype: Compared with germline, one end of the junction differs, possibly owing to a read error. The chain is built from TRBV6-1 and TRBJ2-3, with D uncertain. Germline V gives CDR1 MNHNS, CDR2 SASEGT. The CDR3 has 16 residues. The CDR3 DNA sequence: TGTGCCGGCAGCCTACCGAGGTTCGGAGGCACAGATACGCAGTATTTT. The encoded protein is CAGSLPRFGGTDTQYF.

Of note for this clonotype: Given a much more abundant clone one base away, this may be a read error. The chain employs TRBV27 and TRBJ2-7; 8 bases agree with TRBD2. The CDR3 runs 15 residues. CDR1 and CDR2 (germline): MNHEY, SMNVEV (reference sequence). Trimming cost V 5 bases and J 5 bases; bases outside gene matches: 11. The CDR3, as DNA: TGTGCCAGCAGTAGGTCCTGGCGGGAGGTTCACGAGCAGTACTTC. It translates to CASSRSWREVHEQYF.

This clonotype was recorded many times. The V gene is TRBV20-1, the J gene TRBJ1-5; D unclear. The V end was cut by 6 bases, the J end by 2 bases, with 20 bases between. The CDR3 totals 16 residues. Germline CDR1 is DFQATT and CDR2 is SNEGSKA (reference sequence). CDR3 sequence (DNA): TGCAGTGCGCAGCATAGCGGCCCCACGGGCAATCAGCCCCAGCATTTT. Amino acid sequence: CSAQHSGPTGNQPQHF.

In its sample, this clonotype was seen many times. The genes are TRBV4-2 and TRBJ1-4; D call uncertain. Trimming stripped 6 bases from V and 5 bases from J, with 7 bases between. Germline CDR1 reads LGHNA; CDR2 reads YNFKEQ. The CDR3 has 12 amino acids. In DNA form, the CDR3 reads TGTGCCAGCAGTAAACTCAATGAAAAACTGTTTTTT. It is translated as CASSKLNEKLFF.

The genes are TRBV20-1 and TRBJ2-4; D could derive from TRBD1 or TRBD2 (5 bases each). Germline CDR1 DFQATT, CDR2 SNEGSKA (reference sequence). V dropped 6 bases and J dropped 6 bases, with 12 bases sitting between them. The CDR3 is 12 amino acids. CDR3 nucleotides: TGCAGTGCCGCCTCTGGGGGAAACATTCAGTACTTC. Translation gives CSAASGGNIQYF.

This clonotype has at least ten counts. The chain employs TRBV11-3 and TRBJ2-5; 12 bases are a match to TRBD2. The trim removed 5 bases at V and 5 bases at J, leaving 15 bases unmatched. This CDR3 is 18 amino acids long. The germline CDR1 and CDR2 sequences are SGHNT and YENEEA. The DNA of the CDR3 is TGTGCCAGCAGCCAGGCAAAACTAGCGGGAGGTATGAGGGAGACCCAGTACTTC. Its protein is CASSQAKLAGGMRETQYF.

There are many counts of this clonotype. This chain joins TRBV20-1 and TRBJ1-5; a possible D gene is TRBD1 (5 bases). Per the germline V gene, CDR1 is DFQATT and CDR2 is SNEGSKA (reference sequence). The CDR3 has 17 amino acids. The V gene lost 1 base and the J gene lost 0 bases, with 16 bases spanning the gap. The CDR3 spells CSARATLSQGSNQPQHF. The CDR3 bases are TGCAGTGCTAGAGCCACCCTTTCGCAGGGTAGCAATCAGCCCCAGCATTTT.

This clonotype was seen ten or more times. V and J are TRBV20-1 and TRBJ2-3; 7 nucleotides line up with TRBD1. Per the germline V gene, CDR1 is DFQATT and CDR2 is SNEGSKA (reference sequence). V gave up 6 bases and J gave up 7 bases; unmatched junction bases: 4. This CDR3 contains 11 residues. As DNA, the CDR3 is TGCAGTGCCCTGACAGGGAATACGCAGTATTTT. It is translated as CSALTGNTQYF.

For this clonotype: A single base separates this from a much larger clone, so it may be a read error. This sequence joins TRBV2 and TRBJ1-2, with 7 bases aligning to TRBD1. This CDR3 spans 15 amino acids. The germline CDR1 and CDR2 sequences are SNHLY and FYNNEI. V shed 4 bases, J shed 4 bases, and the junction held 9 bases outside the gene matches. CDR3 loop: CASSVTAGGAYGYTF. The CDR3, as DNA: TGTGCCAGCAGTGTCACGGCAGGGGGTGCCTATGGCTACACCTTC.

This clonotype was seen more than once but under ten times. Germline is not matched at one junction end, which may reflect a read error. The chain couples TRBV6-5 to TRBJ1-2; no definite D call. CDR3 length: 13 amino acids. Germline V gene sequence: CDR1 MNHEY, CDR2 SVGAGI. CDR3 protein: CAGSRVADYGYTF. In DNA form, the CDR3 reads TGTGCCGGCAGTCGGGTGGCAGACTATGGCTACACCTTC.

V and J are TRBV5-6 and TRBJ2-4, with 7 bases aligning to TRBD2. J was trimmed by 0 bases and V by 2 bases; bases with no gene match: 5. Germline V gene sequence: CDR1 SGHDT, CDR2 YYEEEE. The CDR3 runs to 16 residues. In DNA, the CDR3 is TGTGCCAGCAGCTTCCTCGCGGGAGAAGCCAAAAACATTCAGTACTTC. Its protein is CASSFLAGEAKNIQYF. Complete variable domain (other parts from reference TRBV5-6 and TRBJ2-4): DAGVTQSPTHLIKTRGQQVTLRCSPKSGHDTVSWYQQALGQGPQFIFQYYEEEERQRGNFPDRFSGHQFPNYSSELNVNALLLGDSALYLCASSFLAGEAKNIQYFGAGTRLSVL.

This clonotype was recorded at least ten times. J is TRBJ2-5 and V is TRBV25-1; D uncertain. The CDR3 has 16 residues. V dropped 1 base and J dropped 3 bases, with 15 bases sitting between them. Germline-derived CDR1 and CDR2 are MGHDK and SYGVNS. The CDR3 loop reads CASSEWRSGSKETQYF. The CDR3 coding sequence is TGTGCCAGCAGTGAATGGAGATCGGGCAGCAAAGAGACCCAGTACTTC.

In this sample, this clonotype turned up many times. The rearrangement links TRBV19 to TRBJ2-5; TRBD2 is a possible D gene (6 bases). The germline V gene has CDR1 LNHDA and CDR2 SQIVND (reference sequence). Trimming took 10 bases from V and 5 from J, leaving 17 bases between them. The CDR3 totals 13 residues. CDR3 amino acids: CAKRVQGGETQYF. In DNA form, the CDR3 reads TGTGCCAAAAGGGTGCAGGGAGGCGAGACCCAGTACTTC.

Ten or more counts support this clonotype. The rearrangement joins TRBV20-1 to TRBJ2-7; D is unresolved. The V gene lost 5 bases and the J gene lost 3 bases, with 11 bases spanning the gap. This CDR3 region has 12 residues. The V gene's germline CDR1 is DFQATT and CDR2 SNEGSKA (reference sequence). The CDR3 reads CSAQPVGYEQYF. CDR3 bases: TGCAGTGCTCAGCCGGTCGGCTACGAGCAGTACTTC.

Note on this clonotype: A much bigger clone sits one base away, suggesting this may be a read error. The chain carries TRBV2 and TRBJ2-7, with 8 bases identical to TRBD2. This CDR3 is 15 amino acids long. From germline, CDR1 is SNHLY and CDR2 FYNNEI. V lost 11 bases to trimming and J lost 6 bases; unmatched junction nucleotides: 18. The CDR3 coding sequence is TGTGCCGGCACCCTACGGGGGGGTAACCCCTCCGAGCAGTACTTC. It yields the protein CAGTLRGGNPSEQYF.

Of note for this clonotype: A much larger clone differs by one base, so this may be a read error. This CDR3 is missing its conserved last phenylalanine or tryptophan, likely due to a read error. V is TRBV12-3 or TRBV12-4 and J is TRBJ2-5, with TRBD2 as a possible D gene (7 bases). The CDR3 has 15 amino acids. V gave up 2 bases and J gave up 2 bases, with 12 bases separating them. The CDR3 is CASSLRGAGQETQYL. The CDR3 DNA is TGTGCCAGCAGTTTACGGGGGGCTGGTCAAGAGACCCAGTACCTC.

The chain joins TRBV3-1 to TRBJ1-2, with 7 bases lining up with TRBD1. CDR1 LGHDT and CDR2 YNNKEL come from the germline V gene (reference sequence). V shed 2 bases and J 4 bases; nucleotides not matched to a gene: 7. The CDR3 length is 15 residues. The CDR3 is CASSQHPGQSYGYTF. CDR3 sequence (DNA): TGTGCCAGCAGCCAACACCCGGGACAGAGCTATGGCTACACCTTC.